The 27 T cell receptor beta chains listed next were all sequenced from one sample in a study of blood T cell repertoires in COVID-19. TCRdb's table, derived via immunoSEQ multiplex PCR, lists solely in-frame clones and lacks some. Of under 55,000 clones in the sample, under 85% were seen once. Sequencing was done on a sample of peripheral blood. The receptors shown here come from a human donor in a cohort sampled during active COVID-19.

CDR3 DNA: TGTGCCAGTAGTATTTTTACAGGGGGGGATAATGAGCAGTTCTTC. Its protein product is CASSIFTGGDNEQFF. This chain uses TRBV19 with TRBJ2-1, with D possibly TRBD1 on 8 matching bases. CDR3 length: 15 residues. Deletions cut 3 bases from V and 7 bases from J, with 16 bases between. Germline-derived CDR1 and CDR2 are LNHDA and SQIVND (reference sequence). The variable domain in full, with the rest retrieved from reference TRBV19 and TRBJ2-1, is DGGITQSPKYLFRKEGQNVTLSCEQNLNHDAMYWYRQDPGQGLRLIYYSQIVNDFQKGDIAEGYSVSREKKESFPLTVTSAQKNPTAFYLCASSIFTGGDNEQFFGPGTRLTVL.

J is TRBJ1-1 and V is TRBV15; 7 nucleotides line up with TRBD1. The germline V gene encodes CDR1 LNHNV and CDR2 YYDKDF (reference sequence). The CDR3 has 15 residues. With 1 base clipped from V and 11 bases from J, the junction kept 13 bases outside the gene matches. The CDR3 bases are TGTGCCACCAGCAGAGGGTGGAGACAGGGTGTTCGGGCTTTCTTT. Translating it yields CATSRGWRQGVRAFF.

The V gene is TRBV27, the J gene TRBJ2-7; D is uncertain. The ends were cut back, 3 bases at V and 0 bases at J, with 9 bases in the middle. Germline assignment: CDR1 MNHEY and CDR2 SMNVEV (reference sequence). The CDR3 contains 14 residues. CDR3 loop: CASSFKPSSYEQYF. CDR3 in DNA: TGTGCCAGCAGTTTTAAACCGAGCTCCTACGAGCAGTACTTC.

The V call is TRBV7-6, the J call TRBJ2-5, with TRBD1 as a possible D gene (7 bases). This CDR3 contains 17 residues. The V end was cut by 0 bases, the J end by 1 base, with 15 bases between. Germline assignment: CDR1 SGHVS and CDR2 FNYEAQ. The CDR3 DNA reads TGTGCCAGCAGCTTAGCAATCCTTCAGGGGGGCCAAGAGACCCAGTACTTC. It encodes CASSLAILQGGQETQYF.

The rearrangement joins TRBV7-2 to TRBJ2-2; 9 positions agree with TRBD1. The CDR3 totals 15 residues. After removal of 9 bases from V and 3 bases from J, the junction contained 8 bases not matched to a gene. Germline V gene data show CDR1 as SGHTA and CDR2 as FQGNSA. CDR3 amino acids: CARLRTGDDTGELFF. The CDR3 nucleotides are TGTGCCAGACTTAGGACAGGGGACGACACCGGGGAGCTGTTTTTT.

This sequence joins TRBV4-2 and TRBJ2-3; 8 bases line up with TRBD1. CDR3 size: 14 residues. Per germline, CDR1 LGHNA and CDR2 YNFKEQ. Trimming removed 4 bases from V and 4 bases from J; junction bases left unmatched: 4. The CDR3, as DNA: TGTGCCAGCAGCCCCGGACAGGGAGCAGATACGCAGTATTTT. Translation: CASSPGQGADTQYF.

This chain connects TRBV18 to TRBJ2-7, with 9 bases fitting TRBD1. The CDR3 is 14 amino acids. Trimming removed 3 bases from V and 3 bases from J; junction bases left unmatched: 3. Germline CDR1 KGHSH, CDR2 LQKENI. The CDR3 here is CASSPGQGFYEQYF. The CDR3 region has the DNA TGTGCCAGCTCACCGGGACAGGGCTTCTACGAGCAGTACTTC.

This rearrangement joins TRBV4-2 to TRBJ1-2; 8 nucleotides line up with TRBD1. With 0 bases clipped from V and 4 bases from J, the junction kept 7 bases outside the gene matches. Germline V gene lookup returns CDR1 LGHNA and CDR2 YNFKEQ. This CDR3 contains 16 residues. Here the CDR3 DNA reads TGTGCCAGCAGCCAAGACCAGGCAGGGGGCTCCTATGGCTACACCTTC. This sequence encodes CASSQDQAGGSYGYTF.

The V and J genes are TRBV18 and TRBJ1-2, with 8 bases that match TRBD1. V gave up 3 bases and J gave up 5 bases; unmatched junction bases: 11. The CDR3 consists of 16 residues. Germline CDR1 KGHSH, CDR2 LQKENI. CDR3: CASSPLRDRREYGYTF. CDR3 bases: TGTGCCAGCTCACCTCTGCGGGACAGGCGTGAATATGGCTACACCTTC.

This clone has a single count. This chain uses TRBV27 with TRBJ2-1, with 15 bases fitting TRBD2. With V trimmed by 5 bases and J by 9 bases, 14 bases remained unmatched. Germline CDR1 MNHEY, CDR2 SMNVEV (reference sequence). This CDR3 contains 18 residues. CDR3 nucleotide sequence: TGTGCCAGCAGTCAAGGACTAGCGGGAGGGCCTAGTTGGAGTGAGCAGTTCTTC. This translates into CASSQGLAGGPSWSEQFF.

The chain links TRBV24-1 to TRBJ1-1, with D hard to call. The CDR3 has 12 amino acids. Germline values: CDR1 KGHDR, CDR2 SFDVKD. Trimming stripped 9 bases from V and 8 bases from J, with 15 bases between. This CDR3 reads CATPRGSVEAFF. The CDR3 DNA is TGTGCCACCCCGAGAGGGTCGGTCGAAGCTTTCTTT.

This clone occurred a few times. The J gene is TRBJ2-7, the V gene TRBV2; TRBD1 matches 8 bases. Germline assignment: CDR1 SNHLY and CDR2 FYNNEI. The V and J ends lost 6 bases and 3 bases, in that order; junction bases with no gene match: 7. This CDR3 has 14 amino acids. CDR3 sequence (DNA): TGTGCCAGCAGGGTTGACAGGGGCGGCTACGAGCAGTACTTC. Translation: CASRVDRGGYEQYF. Full variable domain (missing parts from reference TRBV2 and TRBJ2-7): EPEVTQTPSHQVTQMGQEVILRCVPISNHLYFYWYRQILGQKVEFLVSFYNNEISEKSEIFDDQFSVERPDGSNFTLKIRSTKLEDSAMYFCASRVDRGGYEQYFGPGTRLTVT.

J is TRBJ2-3 and V is TRBV10-3; 8 nucleotides align to TRBD2. V gave up 4 bases and J gave up 2 bases; unmatched junction bases: 5. Germline V gives CDR1 ENHRY, CDR2 SYGVKD. The CDR3 runs 15 residues. CDR3 sequence reads: CAISASGSNTDTQYF. The CDR3 coding sequence is TGTGCCATCAGTGCTAGCGGGTCGAACACAGATACGCAGTATTTT.

This chain joins TRBV30 and TRBJ2-2; TRBD2 might be the D (6 bases). This CDR3 comprises 15 residues. Germline V gives CDR1 GTSNPN, CDR2 SVGIG (reference sequence). Trimming left V 5 bases short and J 4 bases short, with 17 bases between. In nucleotides, the CDR3 is TGTGCCTGGGGAACTAGCCCCCTAGGCACCGGGGAGCTGTTTTTT. This gives the protein CAWGTSPLGTGELFF. Filled out from reference TRBV30 and TRBJ2-2, the complete variable domain reads SQTIHQWPATLVQPVGSPLSLECTVEGTSNPNLYWYRQAAGRGLQLLFYSVGIGQISSEVPQNLSASRPQDRQFILSSKKLLLSDSGFYLCAWGTSPLGTGELFFGEGSRLTVL.

The J gene is TRBJ2-5, the V gene TRBV29-1; 9 bases agree with TRBD2. Germline lookup yields CDR1 SQVTM and CDR2 ANQGSEA. The junction had 11 bases not matched to a gene; V was cut back by 7 bases and J by 5 bases. This CDR3 region has 14 residues. The CDR3 spells CSGSSGGRLETQYF. The CDR3 DNA is TGCAGCGGATCCAGCGGGGGGCGCCTGGAGACCCAGTACTTC.

The chain carries TRBV27 and TRBJ2-7, with TRBD1 identical over 9 bases. The CDR3 runs to 13 residues. Trimming removed 8 bases from V and 7 bases from J; junction bases left unmatched: 9. The germline V gene has CDR1 MNHEY and CDR2 SMNVEV (reference sequence). The CDR3, as DNA: TGTGCCAGCGGCCGGGACAGGGCTGGGGAGCAGTACTTC. Protein: CASGRDRAGEQYF.

This chain connects TRBV6-2 or TRBV6-3 to TRBJ1-2; no reliable D call. CDR1 and CDR2 (germline): MNHEY, SVGEGT. The CDR3 runs 14 residues. V lost 5 bases to trimming and J lost 5 bases, with 15 bases between them. CDR3 protein: CASSPHGVWYGYTF. CDR3 in DNA: TGTGCCAGCAGTCCCCACGGGGTGTGGTATGGCTACACCTTC.

The J gene is TRBJ2-1, the V gene TRBV2, with 8 bases lining up with TRBD2. Trimming cost V 1 base and J 13 bases; bases outside gene matches: 3. The CDR3 runs to 12 residues. Germline V lookup: CDR1 SNHLY, CDR2 FYNNEI. The CDR3 sequence is CASSEGRGDQFF. CDR3 bases: TGTGCCAGCAGTGAAGGGCGGGGGGACCAGTTCTTC.

The gene calls are TRBV5-1 and TRBJ1-5; 7 nucleotides line up with TRBD1. CDR3 length: 15 amino acids. V lost 4 bases, J lost 4 bases, and 8 bases stayed unmatched. Germline CDR1 is SGHRS and CDR2 is YFSETQ. The DNA of the CDR3 is TGCGCCAGCAGCACCAAAGACAGGGAGAATCAGCCCCAGCATTTT. The encoded protein is CASSTKDRENQPQHF.

The chain recombines TRBV19 with TRBJ2-2; D not resolved. Trimming shortened V by 3 bases and J by 0 bases, and 8 bases separated the two germline ends. CDR3 length: 15 residues. Per germline, CDR1 LNHDA and CDR2 SQIVND (reference sequence). CDR3 protein: CASSIISANTGELFF. For the CDR3, the DNA is TGTGCCAGTAGTATTATCTCGGCGAACACCGGGGAGCTGTTTTTT. The complete variable domain, with remaining parts taken from reference TRBV19 and TRBJ2-2, reads DGGITQSPKYLFRKEGQNVTLSCEQNLNHDAMYWYRQDPGQGLRLIYYSQIVNDFQKGDIAEGYSVSREKKESFPLTVTSAQKNPTAFYLCASSIISANTGELFFGEGSRLTVL.

The rearrangement links TRBV7-2 to TRBJ2-3; the match to TRBD2 covers 7 bases. Germline V gene sequence: CDR1 SGHTA, CDR2 FQGNSA. Trimming cost V 5 bases and J 2 bases; bases outside gene matches: 19. The CDR3 runs 19 residues. The DNA of the CDR3 is TGTGCCAGCAGCAGAATCCCGGGCGGGAGACTTCTGCCCACAGATACGCAGTATTTT. Its protein is CASSRIPGGRLLPTDTQYF. The full variable domain, its missing parts supplied by reference TRBV7-2 and TRBJ2-3, is GAGVSQSPSNKVTEKGKDVELRCDPISGHTALYWYRQSLGQGLEFLIYFQGNSAPDKSGLPSDRFSAERTGGSVSTLTIQRTQQEDSAVYLCASSRIPGGRLLPTDTQYFGPGTRLTVL.

J is TRBJ2-1 and V is TRBV6-5; tentative D call: TRBD1 (5 bases). Germline loops: CDR1 MNHEY, CDR2 SVGAGI. V was cut by 5 bases and J by 8 bases, with 19 bases left in between. The CDR3 totals 15 residues. CDR3 loop: CASSPGRALSHEQFF. The CDR3 DNA reads as TGTGCCAGCAGTCCGGGCAGGGCACTTTCGCATGAGCAGTTCTTC.

This rearrangement joins TRBV5-5 to TRBJ2-1; D perhaps matches TRBD2 (6 bases). V was cut by 4 bases and J by 0 bases, with 14 bases left in between. This CDR3 has 16 amino acids. Germline V gives CDR1 SGHKS, CDR2 YYEKEE (reference sequence). CDR3 protein: CASSITSQSSYNEQFF. CDR3 DNA sequence: TGTGCCAGCAGCATTACTAGCCAAAGCTCCTACAATGAGCAGTTCTTC. Full variable domain (rest looked up from reference TRBV5-5 and TRBJ2-1): DAGVTQSPTHLIKTRGQQVTLRCSPISGHKSVSWYQQVLGQGPQFIFQYYEKEERGRGNFPDRFSARQFPNYSSELNVNALLLGDSALYLCASSITSQSSYNEQFFGPGTRLTVL.

The J gene is TRBJ2-7, the V gene TRBV19; D may be TRBD2 (5 bases). The CDR3 spans 15 residues. Trimming cost V 1 base and J 2 bases, with 12 bases left between them. Per germline, CDR1 LNHDA and CDR2 SQIVND (reference sequence). The CDR3 nucleotides read TGTGCCAGTAGTATAGGTTGGACTTCTCCCTACGAGCAGTACTTC. Amino acid sequence: CASSIGWTSPYEQYF.

The rearrangement joins TRBV18 to TRBJ2-6, with a weak D call TRBD1 (6 bases). In germline, CDR1 is KGHSH, CDR2 LQKENI. The CDR3 length is 18 residues. Trimming removed 3 bases from V and 0 bases from J, with 15 bases in between. CDR3 DNA: TGTGCCAGCTCACCTAATCAACAGGGTTACTCTGGGGCCAACGTCCTGACTTTC. Residues: CASSPNQQGYSGANVLTF.

The chain joins TRBV7-8 to TRBJ2-1, with 7 bases that match TRBD1. The V gene end was trimmed by 5 bases and the J gene end by 8 bases; junction bases not matched to a gene: 6. The CDR3 is 13 amino acids. Looked up from germline, CDR1 is SGHVS and CDR2 is FQNEAQ. CDR3 DNA: TGTGCCAGCAGCCCCCGGACAGGCTATGAGCAGTTCTTC. Residues: CASSPRTGYEQFF.

This clone was observed a few times. The chain couples TRBV5-4 to TRBJ2-1; the D is unclear. The CDR3 is 11 amino acids. Trimming removed 2 bases from V and 9 bases from J, with 6 bases in between. Germline assignment: CDR1 SGHNT and CDR2 YYREEE (reference sequence). The CDR3 loop reads CASSLRGEQFF. In DNA form, the CDR3 reads TGTGCCAGCAGCTTACGCGGTGAGCAGTTCTTC.